One and the same sample provided the 7 T cell receptor beta chains below, sequenced in a study of T cell repertoires in cytomegalovirus infection. TCRdb re-analysed the reads in MiXCR, keeping a single row per CDR3 protein. This sample has approximately 65,000 distinct CDR3 sequences, with 20% found just once. These TCRs' antigens remain unknown. Source: CD8+ T cells from cultured PBMCs, taken from culture after CMV antigen stimulation. The receptor set was obtained from a human donor in good health (CMV status not recorded). Some clones in this sample may be carry-over from other donors' samples.

This rearrangement joins TRBV7-8 to TRBJ2-7; 7 bases are a match to TRBD1. Looked up from germline, CDR1 is SGHVS and CDR2 is FQNEAQ. The CDR3 has 14 residues. V trimming: 5 bases; J trimming: 3 bases; junction bases outside the gene matches: 7. CDR3 protein: CASSQTRQGYEQYF. The DNA of the CDR3 is TGTGCCAGCAGCCAGACCAGACAGGGCTACGAGCAGTACTTC.

J is TRBJ2-7 and V is TRBV28; D may be TRBD1 (6 bases). Germline CDR1 and CDR2: MDHEN and SYDVKM. V was trimmed by 8 bases and J by 5 bases, leaving 16 bases between them. CDR3 length: 13 residues. The CDR3 DNA is TGTGCCAGCTGTCATCGGCAGGGGAACGAGCAGTACTTC. Encoded protein: CASCHRQGNEQYF.

This CDR3 is CSARDSQGNTEAFF. Written as DNA, the CDR3 is TGCAGTGCTAGAGATTCACAGGGGAACACTGAAGCTTTCTTT. The chain carries TRBV20-1 and TRBJ1-1; D is possibly TRBD1 (6 bases). The CDR3 sequence is 14 residues long. V lost 0 bases and J lost 1, with 9 bases in between. Germline V gives CDR1 DFQATT, CDR2 SNEGSKA (reference sequence).

The genes are TRBV11-2 and TRBJ1-1; tentative D call: TRBD1 (6 bases). The CDR3 covers 12 residues. V shed 3 bases and J shed 7 bases, with 9 bases lying between them. CDR1 SGHAT and CDR2 FQNNGV come from the germline V gene. The CDR3 nucleotides are TGTGCCAGCAGCTTGGACAGCCGTGAAGCTTTCTTT. This codes for CASSLDSREAFF.

In its sample, this clonotype was seen once. The chain uses TRBV19 and TRBJ1-2; no firm D call. CDR1 LNHDA and CDR2 SQIVND come from the germline V gene (reference sequence). V lost 1 base and J lost 3, with 15 bases in between. This CDR3 comprises 16 residues. The chain's CDR3 is CASSIARRGSHYGYTF. The CDR3 DNA sequence: TGTGCCAGTAGTATAGCCCGGCGAGGATCACACTATGGCTACACCTTC.

This clonotype was seen more than once but under ten times. The V call is TRBV7-9, the J call TRBJ1-2, with TRBD1 matching 10 bases. This CDR3 region has 14 residues. Losses at the gene ends were 5 bases for V and 5 bases for J; bases not matched to a gene: 5. In germline, CDR1 is SEHNR, CDR2 FQNEAQ (reference sequence). The CDR3 is CASSQLGQGYGYTF. The CDR3 nucleotides are TGTGCCAGCAGCCAATTGGGACAGGGGTATGGCTACACCTTC.

This sequence joins TRBV11-2 and TRBJ1-5, with unresolved D. The length of the CDR3 is 15 residues. The germline V gene encodes CDR1 SGHAT and CDR2 FQNNGV. V was clipped by 2 bases and J by 0 bases, with 8 bases between them. CDR3 residues: CASSLTKGSNQPQHF. DNA of the CDR3: TGTGCCAGCAGCTTAACCAAGGGTAGCAATCAGCCCCAGCATTTT.